This is a list of T cell receptor beta chains from one sample in a study of CD8 T cells in Susac syndrome. TCRdb reprocessed the immunoSEQ multiplex PCR reads with MiXCR, giving one entry per CDR3 protein. The sample lists fewer than 90,000 distinct CDR3 sequences, around 93% occurring once. Sequencing used CD8+ T cells from PBMCs. The source is a human donor with Susac syndrome. CDR3s include the opening cysteine and the closing phenylalanine or tryptophan. Fields, in order: D gene, CDR3 length, clone size, J gene, V gene, CDR3 DNA, CDR3 protein. D genes are given only for firm matches. Clone size, where shown, is once, few, many, or a class for clones that have expanded.

D: TRBD2; length: 14; size: once; J: TRBJ2-3; V: TRBV12-3/TRBV12-4; DNA: TGTGCCAGCACCGCGGGAGAGAAGGGAGATACGCAGTATTTT; CDR3: CASTAGEKGDTQYF
D: TRBD1; length: 15; size: .; J: TRBJ2-7; V: TRBV5-1; DNA: TGCGCCAGCAGCTATAGGACAGGGAGCTCCTACGAGCAGTACTTC; CDR3: CASSYRTGSSYEQYF
D: .; length: 15; size: .; J: TRBJ1-4; V: TRBV15; DNA: TGTGCCACCAGCAAAACCAGGGAGGGGAATGAAAAACTGTTTTTT; CDR3: CATSKTREGNEKLFF
D: .; length: 18; size: .; J: TRBJ2-1; V: TRBV6-5; DNA: TGTGCCAGCAGTTTATGGCCGCGGGTCACCGGGACTGACAATGAGCAGTTCTTC; CDR3: CASSLWPRVTGTDNEQFF
D: .; length: 15; size: .; J: TRBJ2-2; V: TRBV12-3/TRBV12-4; DNA: TGTGCCAGCAGCTTCCCGGACAGCTACACCGGGGAGCTGTTTTTT; CDR3: CASSFPDSYTGELFF
D: .; length: 14; size: .; J: TRBJ2-7; V: TRBV19; DNA: TGTGCCAGTAGTCCCCGGGCCATAGCACGGGAGCAGTACTTC; CDR3: CASSPRAIAREQYF
D: TRBD2; length: 19; size: .; J: TRBJ2-3; V: TRBV9; DNA: TGTGCCAGCAGCGTAGCAGGTGGCGGGGGGGCCGAGCACACAGATACGCAGTATTTT; CDR3: CASSVAGGGGAEHTDTQYF
D: TRBD1; length: 13; size: .; J: TRBJ1-5; V: TRBV6-1; DNA: TGTGCCAGCAGGCAGGGGGTTAGTCAGCCCCAGCATTTT; CDR3: CASRQGVSQPQHF
D: .; length: 15; size: .; J: TRBJ2-2; V: TRBV2; DNA: TGTGCCAGCAGTCCCCGCGGACGGGACACCGGGGAGCTGTTTTTT; CDR3: CASSPRGRDTGELFF
D: TRBD1; length: 13; size: .; J: TRBJ1-2; V: TRBV20-1; DNA: TGCAGTGCTAGAGACCCGACAGGGAAAGGCTACACCTTC; CDR3: CSARDPTGKGYTF
D: TRBD1; length: 16; size: .; J: TRBJ1-3; V: TRBV28; DNA: TGTGCCAGCAGTTTAGCCGGGACAGGGAGAGGAAACACCATATATTTT; CDR3: CASSLAGTGRGNTIYF
D: TRBD1; length: 16; size: .; J: TRBJ1-2; V: TRBV23-1; DNA: TGCGCCAGCAGTCAACCCGGGACAGCCAGGGGGTATGGCTACACCTTC; CDR3: CASSQPGTARGYGYTF
D: .; length: 14; size: .; J: TRBJ2-1; V: TRBV4-1; DNA: TGCGCCAGCAGCCAAGTAGGACTAATCCTCGGGCAGTTCTTC; CDR3: CASSQVGLILGQFF
D: TRBD2; length: 15; size: once; J: TRBJ2-5; V: TRBV12-3/TRBV12-4; DNA: TGTGCCAGCAGTACTAGCGGGGGGCGGGGTGAGACCCAGTACTTC; CDR3: CASSTSGGRGETQYF
D: .; length: 16; size: few; J: TRBJ2-7; V: TRBV7-9; DNA: TGTGCCAGCAGCCCCTCCCGATGGCAGAGCTCCTACGAGCAGTACTTC; CDR3: CASSPSRWQSSYEQYF
D: TRBD1; length: 17; size: .; J: TRBJ1-5; V: TRBV20-1; DNA: TGCAGTGCTAGAGCGACGCAGGAGACAGGGATGATTCAGCCCCAGCATTTT; CDR3: CSARATQETGMIQPQHF
D: TRBD1; length: 14; size: .; J: TRBJ2-7; V: TRBV20-1; DNA: TGCAGTGCTACATCCGGGACAGGGTCCTACGAGCAGTACTTC; CDR3: CSATSGTGSYEQYF
D: .; length: 12; size: .; J: TRBJ1-6; V: TRBV3-1; DNA: TGTGCCAGCAGCCAAGGCGAATCACCCCTCCACTTT; CDR3: CASSQGESPLHF
D: TRBD2; length: 15; size: .; J: TRBJ2-3; V: TRBV7-2; DNA: TGTGCCAGCAGCTTTGCTAGCGGGGGGGCAGATACGCAGTATTTT; CDR3: CASSFASGGADTQYF
D: TRBD1; length: 17; size: .; J: TRBJ2-7; V: TRBV3-1; DNA: TGTGCCAGCAGCCAAGATCGACTAATCAGGGGGCGTAGAGAGCAGTACTTC; CDR3: CASSQDRLIRGRREQYF
D: TRBD1; length: 16; size: few; J: TRBJ2-4; V: TRBV19; DNA: TGTGCCAGTAGAACGACACAGGGGACGGATTTTGGATCTCGTTACTTC; CDR3: CASRTTQGTDFGSRYF
D: .; length: 13; size: .; J: TRBJ1-1; V: TRBV7-9; DNA: TGTGCCAGCAGCCCACCCGATAGCACTGAAGCTTTCTTT; CDR3: CASSPPDSTEAFF
D: TRBD2; length: 15; size: .; J: TRBJ2-5; V: TRBV20-1; DNA: TGCAGTGCTAGGAGGGTTACTAGCGGCCAAGAGACCCAGTACTTC; CDR3: CSARRVTSGQETQYF
D: .; length: 16; size: .; J: TRBJ2-2; V: TRBV11-1; DNA: TGTGCCAGCAGCTTAGACAGGCAGGGGAACACCGGGGAGCTGTTTTTT; CDR3: CASSLDRQGNTGELFF
D: TRBD2; length: 14; size: .; J: TRBJ2-7; V: TRBV27; DNA: TGTGCCAGCAGTCCTAGCGGGAGGTTTTACGAGCAGTACTTC; CDR3: CASSPSGRFYEQYF
D: .; length: 13; size: few; J: TRBJ1-1; V: TRBV7-9; DNA: TGTGCCAGCAGCGCTGGGGGGGGCACTGAAGCTTTCTTT; CDR3: CASSAGGGTEAFF
D: .; length: 15; size: .; J: TRBJ1-4; V: TRBV7-9; DNA: TGTGCCAGCAGCACCGAAGCTACAACTAATGAAAAACTGTTTTTT; CDR3: CASSTEATTNEKLFF
D: .; length: 15; size: .; J: TRBJ2-7; V: TRBV6-1; DNA: TGTGCCAGCAGTGAAGCAGACTTCGACCCCTACGAGCAGTACTTC; CDR3: CASSEADFDPYEQYF
D: TRBD1; length: 15; size: .; J: TRBJ2-7; V: TRBV6-1; DNA: TGTGCCAGCAATACCGACAGGGATACCCTCTACGAGCAGTACTTC; CDR3: CASNTDRDTLYEQYF
D: .; length: 15; size: .; J: TRBJ2-3; V: TRBV12-3/TRBV12-4; DNA: TGTGCCAGCAGTTTATACGGGAGTAGGACAGATACGCAGTATTTT; CDR3: CASSLYGSRTDTQYF
D: .; length: 14; size: .; J: TRBJ2-2; V: TRBV5-4; DNA: TGTGCCAGCAGCTCGAGTCCTGGGAGCGGGGAGCTGTTTTTT; CDR3: CASSSSPGSGELFF
D: .; length: 14; size: .; J: TRBJ1-2; V: TRBV12-3/TRBV12-4; DNA: TGTGCCAGCAGTTTAAGGCAGGGGACCTATGGCTACACCTTC; CDR3: CASSLRQGTYGYTF
D: .; length: 13; size: .; J: TRBJ2-7; V: TRBV9; DNA: TGTGCCAGCAGCCCGCCCGGGGCTGGTGAGCAGTACTTC; CDR3: CASSPPGAGEQYF
D: .; length: 14; size: .; J: TRBJ1-2; V: TRBV5-1; DNA: TGCGCCAGCAGCTTACGCATGGCCACCTATGGCTACACCTTC; CDR3: CASSLRMATYGYTF
D: .; length: 14; size: .; J: TRBJ2-7; V: TRBV7-9; DNA: TGTGCCAGCAGCTTAGGACTTTCCAACGACGAGCAGTACTTC; CDR3: CASSLGLSNDEQYF
D: .; length: 13; size: .; J: TRBJ1-1; V: TRBV12-3/TRBV12-4; DNA: TGTGCCATCTTCCACCCCAAGAGGACTGAAGCTTTCTTT; CDR3: CAIFHPKRTEAFF
D: TRBD2; length: 13; size: .; J: TRBJ2-1; V: TRBV20-1; DNA: TGCAGTGCTGGAGGGAGGGACTTTAATGAGCAGTTCTTC; CDR3: CSAGGRDFNEQFF
D: TRBD2; length: 18; size: .; J: TRBJ2-3; V: TRBV27; DNA: TGTGCCAGCAGTCCCACCCCACCTAGCGGGAGCCCCCCAGATACGCAGTATTTT; CDR3: CASSPTPPSGSPPDTQYF
D: .; length: 14; size: .; J: TRBJ2-3; V: TRBV28; DNA: TGTGCCAGCAGTCCCACAGACATCCCAGATACGCAGTATTTT; CDR3: CASSPTDIPDTQYF
D: TRBD1; length: 15; size: .; J: TRBJ1-6; V: TRBV7-8; DNA: TGTGCCAGCAGCCGTGGAGGGACAGGGAGTTCACCCCTCCACTTT; CDR3: CASSRGGTGSSPLHF